Below are 21 T cell receptor beta chains sequenced from a single sample in a study of T-cell reconstitution after alpha-beta-depleted transplantation in children. Preparing the TCRbeta library involved the use of unique molecular identifiers. TCRdb redid the calling of the PCR reads with MiXCR, one entry per CDR3 protein. Of some 310,000 distinct CDR3 sequences listed, around 25% were seen once; the top ten hold approximately 9.9%. The sample in question was PBMCs, mostly from graft donor cells, obtained 180 days after TCRalphabeta/CD19-depleted stem cell transplant. Receptor source: a male patient between 10 and 17 years old who had a stem cell transplant for acute lymphoblastic leukemia, so the T cells may come from the graft donor.

This clonotype has just one count. V and J are TRBV12-3 or TRBV12-4 and TRBJ2-3, with 9 bases that match TRBD1. The CDR3 length is 15 residues. V lost 2 bases to trimming and J lost 3 bases; unmatched junction nucleotides: 3. The CDR3 reads CASSLRTGETDTQYF. The DNA of the CDR3 is TGTGCCAGCAGTTTACGGACAGGGGAAACAGATACGCAGTATTTT.

Concerning this clonotype itself: This may stem from a read error, because a much larger clone lies one nucleotide away. The chain recombines TRBV7-3 with TRBJ2-1; 12 bases line up with TRBD2. Looked up from germline, CDR1 is SGHTA and CDR2 is FQGTGA. The CDR3 contains 17 residues. CDR3 bases: TGTGCCAGCAGCTTATTCGCGACTAGCGGGAGTTTGAATGAGCTGTTCTTC. It encodes CASSLFATSGSLNELFF.

The chain joins TRBV7-9 to TRBJ1-4, with a weak D call TRBD1 (6 bases). CDR1 and CDR2 from the germline V gene are SEHNR and FQNEAQ (reference sequence). Between the trimmed V and J ends, which lost 3 bases and 4 bases, there was a span of 12 bases. The CDR3 has 15 residues. CDR3 sequence: CASSFPGQFNEKLFF. The CDR3 coding sequence is TGTGCCAGCAGCTTCCCCGGACAGTTTAATGAAAAACTGTTTTTT.

The chain employs TRBV10-3 and TRBJ2-7, with no clear D. Looked up from germline, CDR1 is ENHRY and CDR2 is SYGVKD. The CDR3 length is 12 residues. Trimming pared 5 bases from V and 5 bases from J, leaving 10 bases between. The CDR3 nucleotides are TGTGCCATCAGTTTCTCGACCGACGAGCAGTACTTC. Translated: CAISFSTDEQYF.

This clonotype was seen more than once but under ten times. The CDR3 nucleotides are TGCAGTGCTTACGGACTAGCGGGAGCTACCGGGGAGCTGTTTTTT. Protein product: CSAYGLAGATGELFF. The chain is built from TRBV20-1 and TRBJ2-2; 13 positions agree with TRBD2. With V trimmed by 5 bases and J by 5 bases, 5 bases remained unmatched. Germline lookup yields CDR1 DFQATT and CDR2 SNEGSKA (reference sequence). This CDR3 spans 15 amino acids.

The chain recombines TRBV7-9 with TRBJ1-1; D ambiguous. The CDR3 is 11 residues long. The ends were cut back, 1 base at V and 11 bases at J, with 8 bases in the middle. Germline assignment: CDR1 SEHNR and CDR2 FQNEAQ (reference sequence). CDR3 residues: CASSLGEEAFF. In nucleotides, the CDR3 is TGTGCCAGCAGCTTAGGGGAGGAGGCTTTCTTT.

In this sample, this clonotype turned up a few times. V gene TRBV28 combines with J gene TRBJ2-1, with 9 bases fitting TRBD2. With 7 bases clipped from V and 4 bases from J, the junction kept 5 bases outside the gene matches. Germline values: CDR1 MDHEN, CDR2 SYDVKM. This CDR3 has 14 amino acids. In DNA form, the CDR3 reads TGTGCCAGCACCGGGACTAGCCCATACAATGAGCAGTTCTTC. This translates into CASTGTSPYNEQFF.

The chain uses TRBV25-1 and TRBJ1-2; no definite D call. With 5 bases removed from V and 4 bases from J, the gap between germline ends came to 8 bases. The length of the CDR3 is 12 residues. Per the germline V gene, CDR1 is MGHDK and CDR2 is SYGVNS. CDR3 sequence (DNA): TGTGCCAGCAGTCGGCGGCCCTATGGCTACACCTTC. Protein sequence: CASSRRPYGYTF.

Details on this clonotype: A single base separates this from a much larger clone, so it may be a read error. J is TRBJ2-3 and V is TRBV7-2; 10 bases line up with TRBD1. The CDR3 extends over 17 amino acids. From germline, CDR1 is SGHTA and CDR2 FQGNSA. The CDR3: CASSPRDRGLGTDTQSF. The CDR3 region has the DNA TGTGCCAGCAGCCCCCGGGACAGGGGTCTGGGCACAGATACGCAGTCTTTT.

The sample holds many counts of this clonotype. The chain is built from TRBV9 and TRBJ1-2, with a possible D match to TRBD1 (6 bases). CDR3 length: 13 amino acids. Germline V lookup: CDR1 SGDLS, CDR2 YYNGEE. Trimming shortened V by 6 bases and J by 3 bases, and 12 bases separated the two germline ends. The DNA of the CDR3 is TGTGCCAGCACCTTGGGGGCGGACTATGGCTACACCTTC. This gives the protein CASTLGADYGYTF.

This chain connects TRBV10-3 to TRBJ2-7, with 8 bases lining up with TRBD2. This CDR3 spans 14 amino acids. V lost 6 bases to trimming and J lost 1 base; unmatched junction nucleotides: 5. CDR1 is ENHRY and CDR2 is SYGVKD in the germline V gene. The DNA of the CDR3 is TGTGCCATCAGAGATCAGCGGGAGTCCTACGAGCAGTACTTC. Encoded protein: CAIRDQRESYEQYF.

This chain joins TRBV20-1 and TRBJ1-5; a weak D match, TRBD1 (6 bases). The germline gives CDR1 DFQATT, CDR2 SNEGSKA (reference sequence). CDR3 length equals 12 residues. The V gene lost 6 bases and the J gene lost 2 bases, with 8 bases spanning the gap. The CDR3 DNA is TGCAGTGCGGGACACCGCAATCAGCCCCAGCATTTT. Its protein is CSAGHRNQPQHF.

This clonotype was seen at least ten times. The V call is TRBV12-3 or TRBV12-4, the J call TRBJ2-1; D remains ambiguous. Trimming shortened V by 1 base and J by 1 base, and 14 bases separated the two germline ends. This CDR3 is 17 amino acids long. CDR3 nucleotides: TGTGCCAGCAGTTTAGGGCACCTTCCCCGATCCTACAATGAGCAGTTCTTC. Translating gives CASSLGHLPRSYNEQFF.

This clonotype came up a few times. V gene TRBV27 combines with J gene TRBJ2-7; possibly TRBD1 or TRBD2 for D (5 bases each). The CDR3 has 15 residues. The germline V gene encodes CDR1 MNHEY and CDR2 SMNVEV (reference sequence). Trimming took 8 bases from V and 3 from J, leaving 20 bases between them. This chain's CDR3 is CASRFSPGSNYEQYF. The CDR3 DNA reads as TGTGCCAGCCGATTTTCCCCAGGGAGCAACTACGAGCAGTACTTC.

The CDR3 coding sequence is TGCAGTGCTAGAGATATGGGGTTAGCTTCACCCCTCCACTTT. Amino acids: CSARDMGLASPLHF. The V and J genes are TRBV20-1 and TRBJ1-6; D not resolved. The germline CDR1 and CDR2 sequences are DFQATT and SNEGSKA (reference sequence). V was pared by 0 bases and J by 9 bases, with 12 bases between. The CDR3 has 14 residues.

This chain links TRBV7-7 with TRBJ2-5; 9 bases map to TRBD2. Per the germline V gene, CDR1 is SSHAT and CDR2 is FNYEAQ (reference sequence). The CDR3 consists of 16 residues. V gave up 5 bases and J gave up 5 bases; unmatched junction bases: 12. The CDR3 DNA sequence: TGTGCCAGCAGCCCCAATGGGCCTAGCGGGATGGAGACCCAGTACTTC. Protein sequence: CASSPNGPSGMETQYF.

V and J are TRBV4-1 and TRBJ1-2, with TRBD1 identical over 7 bases. V trimming: 4 bases; J trimming: 0 bases; junction bases outside the gene matches: 11. The CDR3 spans 17 residues. The V gene's germline CDR1 is MGHRA and CDR2 YSYEKL. CDR3 sequence: CASSLLGQLLTNYGYTF. The DNA of the CDR3 is TGCGCCAGCAGCCTGCTGGGACAGCTTCTTACTAACTATGGCTACACCTTC.

V is TRBV5-1 and J is TRBJ2-7; 9 nucleotides line up with TRBD2. This CDR3 has 17 amino acids. The V gene end was trimmed by 3 bases and the J gene end by 7 bases; junction bases not matched to a gene: 17. Germline CDR1 and CDR2: SGHRS and YFSETQ. CDR3 sequence: CASSWWVAGDGGGEQYF. Here the CDR3 DNA reads TGCGCCAGCAGCTGGTGGGTAGCGGGAGATGGGGGAGGAGAGCAGTACTTC.

This rearrangement joins TRBV6-5 to TRBJ2-7, with 9 bases that match TRBD1. The CDR3 runs 17 residues. The V gene end was trimmed by 2 bases and the J gene end by 0 bases; junction bases not matched to a gene: 8. The germline gives CDR1 MNHEY, CDR2 SVGAGI. The CDR3 coding sequence is TGTGCCAGCAGTTACAGGGGACAGGGAAGATTCTCCTACGAGCAGTACTTC. Amino acid sequence: CASSYRGQGRFSYEQYF.

This clonotype occurred a few times. J is TRBJ1-4 and V is TRBV29-1; 10 nucleotides agree with TRBD1. This CDR3 has 14 residues. With 6 bases clipped from V and 4 bases from J, the junction kept 5 bases outside the gene matches. From germline, CDR1 is SQVTM and CDR2 ANQGSEA. This CDR3 reads CSVGTGVLNEKLFF. The CDR3, as DNA: TGCAGCGTGGGGACAGGGGTCCTTAATGAAAAACTGTTTTTT.

In its sample, this clonotype was seen many times. This sequence joins TRBV29-1 and TRBJ1-1; D possibly corresponds to TRBD1 (5 bases). Germline V gene lookup returns CDR1 SQVTM and CDR2 ANQGSEA. The ends were cut back, 7 bases at V and 1 base at J, with 7 bases in the middle. The CDR3 runs 11 residues. The CDR3 DNA sequence: TGCAGCGGCCAGGGGAACACTGAAGCTTTCTTT. Amino acids: CSGQGNTEAFF.